The rows below give T cell receptor beta chains drawn from one sample of a study of blood T cell repertoires in COVID-19. Libraries were prepared by immunoSEQ multiplex PCR; TCRdb keeps only in-frame clonotypes and omits some of them. The sample has approximately 130,000 clones; under 85% are singletons. Sequenced: PBMCs or T cells enriched from blood (not recorded which). The receptors here all came from a man younger than 40 who had recovered from COVID-19. Each CDR3 is given with its conserved first and last residue. The D gene is left open where the match is weak. Clone size is given for some rows only: seen once, a few or many times, or a class if the clone is expanded.

>TRBV14|-|TRBJ2-1|-
TGTGCCAGCAGCCTTAGATGGGGGGACGGTAACAATGAGCAGTTCTTC
CASSLRWGDGNNEQFF
>TRBV7-9|-|TRBJ2-3|few
TGTGCCAGCAGCTTAGGAGGGGGAGGCACAGATACGCAGTATTTT
CASSLGGGGTDTQYF
>TRBV28|-|TRBJ1-1|-
TGTGCCAGCAGTGCTCGGGACAACTTGTGGGGCTACACTGAAGCTTTCTTT
CASSARDNLWGYTEAFF
>TRBV25-1|-|TRBJ2-6|-
TGTGCCAGCAGGGGGGGTCCTTGGTCTGGGGCCAACGTCCTGACTTTC
CASRGGPWSGANVLTF
>TRBV27|TRBD1|TRBJ2-3|-
TGTGCCAGCAGGAGACAGGGGACTTTCACAGATACGCAGTATTTT
CASRRQGTFTDTQYF
>TRBV5-1|-|TRBJ1-4|once
TGCGCCAGCAGCGATCCCGAAACAGGGCAAAATGAAAAACTGTTTTTT
CASSDPETGQNEKLFF
>TRBV10-3|TRBD1|TRBJ1-5|-
TGTGCCATCAGTGAGTCGACAGGGGGCGATATTAGCAATCAGCCCCAGCATTTT
CAISESTGGDISNQPQHF
>TRBV7-8|TRBD1|TRBJ1-1|-
TGTGCCAGCAGCTCGGGACAGGGGAACGCTGAAGCTTTCTTT
CASSSGQGNAEAFF
>TRBV5-5|-|TRBJ2-7|-
TGTGCCAGCAGCTTGGGTACGGGTCCCTACGAGCAGTACTTC
CASSLGTGPYEQYF
>TRBV4-2|-|TRBJ2-3|-
TGTGCCAGCAGCCAAGAAACGTACCGGGGAAGCACAGATACGCAGTATTTT
CASSQETYRGSTDTQYF
>TRBV10-3|TRBD1|TRBJ1-5|many
TGTGCCATCAGTGAGGAACAGGGGGGGAATCAGCCCCAGCATTTT
CAISEEQGGNQPQHF
>TRBV29-1|TRBD1|TRBJ1-2|-
TGCAGCGCTAGCCCACAGGGGGCGAACTATGGCTACACCTTC
CSASPQGANYGYTF
>TRBV6-5|TRBD1|TRBJ1-1|once
TGTGCCAGCAGTCACCGGGACAGGGGGACTGAAGCTTTCTTT
CASSHRDRGTEAFF
>TRBV29-1|TRBD2|TRBJ2-3|-
TGCAGCGTTGAAGTAGGACTAGTCCGCTATGGAGATACGCAGTATTTT
CSVEVGLVRYGDTQYF
>TRBV19|-|TRBJ1-1|once
TGTGCCAGTAGGACGACACCCGGGAACACTGAAGCTTTCTTT
CASRTTPGNTEAFF
>TRBV5-1|-|TRBJ1-1|-
TGCGCCAGCAGAGGAGGGTCGGGGTGGGACACTGAAGCTTTCTTT
CASRGGSGWDTEAFF
>TRBV25-1|-|TRBJ1-5|-
TGTGCCAGTCTAACAGAAAACGATAGCAATCAGCCCCAGCATTTT
CASLTENDSNQPQHF
>TRBV6-5|TRBD1|TRBJ2-5|few
TGTGCCAGCAGTTACTCGGACAGGGGGACAGAGACCCAGTACTTC
CASSYSDRGTETQYF
>TRBV5-1|-|TRBJ1-5|-
TGCGCCAGCAGCTTGGAGGGGAGCAATCAGCCCCAGCATTTT
CASSLEGSNQPQHF
>TRBV5-6|-|TRBJ1-6|once
TGTGCCAGCAGCTTGGGGTCAGGGTCCGGTTCACCCCTCCACTTT
CASSLGSGSGSPLHF
>TRBV5-1|-|TRBJ2-3|-
TGCGCCAGCAGCCCATCGAGGGGGAACGCAGATACGCAGTATTTT
CASSPSRGNADTQYF
>TRBV4-1|-|TRBJ2-1|-
TGCGCCAGCAGCCGATCCAACCCAGGGGTTGAGCAGTTCTTC
CASSRSNPGVEQFF
>TRBV5-1|-|TRBJ1-2|-
TGCGCCAGCAGCCTCGAGAGGGTAGACTATGGCTACACCTTC
CASSLERVDYGYTF
>TRBV18|TRBD1|TRBJ2-7|-
TGTGCCAGCTCACGCCGGGACAGGGACTACGAGCAGTACTTC
CASSRRDRDYEQYF
>TRBV25-1|-|TRBJ2-2|-
TGTGCCAGCAGTGAATCCTGGAACACCGGGGAGCTGTTTTTT
CASSESWNTGELFF
>TRBV3-1/TRBV3-2|-|TRBJ2-5|-
TGTGCCAGCAGCCTCCCGGGTCACCAAGAGACCCAGTACTTC
CASSLPGHQETQYF
>TRBV7-9|-|TRBJ2-7|-
TGTGCCAGCAGTTCGCTACTAAGCTCCTACGAGCAGTACTTC
CASSSLLSSYEQYF
>TRBV9|-|TRBJ2-1|once
TGTGCCAGCAGCGTAGGGCTAGCCAAAGAAGCCTCCTACAATGAGCAGTTCTTC
CASSVGLAKEASYNEQFF
>TRBV27|TRBD1|TRBJ2-7|-
TGTGCCAGCAGTTTATCCACCTCTAACAGGGGATCATACGAGCAGTACTTC
CASSLSTSNRGSYEQYF
>TRBV2|-|TRBJ2-3|-
TGTGCCAGCAGCGCGGACCCAGCGGGCCAAGATACGCAGTATTTT
CASSADPAGQDTQYF
>TRBV6-5|TRBD1|TRBJ2-3|-
TGTGCCACCTCCAAAGGACAGGGGCCGGATACGCAGTATTTT
CATSKGQGPDTQYF
>TRBV3-1/TRBV3-2|TRBD2|TRBJ2-3|-
TGTGCCAGCAGCCCGACTAGCGGGAGCACAGATACGCAGTATTTT
CASSPTSGSTDTQYF
>TRBV9|TRBD2|TRBJ2-7|-
TGTGCCAGCAGCTCCCAGGGGGTAGCGGGAGAAGAGCAGTACTTC
CASSSQGVAGEEQYF
>TRBV11-2|-|TRBJ2-7|-
TGTGCCAGCAGCTTAGATCCAGGGAATTCTTACGAGCAGTACTTC
CASSLDPGNSYEQYF
>TRBV13|TRBD1|TRBJ1-1|-
TGTGCCAGCAGCTTACGGACAGGTGAAGCTTTCTTT
CASSLRTGEAFF
>TRBV7-2|TRBD2|TRBJ2-7|-
TGTGCCAGCAGCTTAGGACTAGCGGGAGGGCAGTGGGAGCAGTACTTC
CASSLGLAGGQWEQYF
>TRBV14|-|TRBJ1-4|-
TGTGCCAGCAGCCCTGGGGCAGCCGACCACGAAAAACTGTTTTTT
CASSPGAADHEKLFF
>TRBV19|TRBD1|TRBJ1-1|-
TGTGCCAGTAGTATCGGTCCGACAGGGAGGGCTTTCTTT
CASSIGPTGRAFF
>TRBV6-1|-|TRBJ2-7|-
TGTGCCAGCAGTGAAGCGGCAGGCTCATCCTACGAGCAGTACTTC
CASSEAAGSSYEQYF
>TRBV5-4|TRBD1|TRBJ1-1|few
TGTGCCAGCAGCTTGGACGGGACAGTTGAAGCTTTCTTT
CASSLDGTVEAFF
>TRBV9|-|TRBJ2-6|once
TGTGCCAGCAGCGTAGGAGACTCTGGGGCCAACGTCCTGACTTTC
CASSVGDSGANVLTF
>TRBV10-3|TRBD1|TRBJ1-2|-
TGTGCCATCAGTGAGTCTGGACAGGGTTCACGCTACACCTTC
CAISESGQGSRYTF
>TRBV11-2|-|TRBJ1-3|-
TGTGCCAGCAGCTTAGGCGGTGGTTCCGGAAACACCATATATTTT
CASSLGGGSGNTIYF
>TRBV7-9|-|TRBJ2-1|-
TGTGCCAGCAGGTATATGCCTGGACTCGAGGGAACCTACAATGAGCAGTTCTTC
CASRYMPGLEGTYNEQFF
>TRBV5-1|-|TRBJ2-5|-
TGCGCCAGCAGCTTGCGGGAGTCAGAGACCCAGTACTTC
CASSLRESETQYF
>TRBV19|-|TRBJ1-1|once
TGTGCCAGTAGTATGGGGGCTGGGCGCACTGAAGCTTTCTTT
CASSMGAGRTEAFF
>TRBV12-5|-|TRBJ2-1|few
TGTGCTAGTGGCCCCCTGACAGTCAATGAGCAGTTCTTC
CASGPLTVNEQFF
>TRBV3-1/TRBV3-2|TRBD1|TRBJ2-7|few
TGTGCCAGCAGCGGACCTACAGGGTCGGGACAGTACGAGCAGTACTTC
CASSGPTGSGQYEQYF
>TRBV12-5|TRBD2|TRBJ2-2|-
TGTGCTAGTGGTTTGACAAGAGGACTAGCGGGACCCCAAGCGAACACCGGGGAGCTGTTTTTT
CASGLTRGLAGPQANTGELFF
>TRBV7-2|-|TRBJ2-3|once
TGTGCCAGCAGCCCGCGGACAGATACGCAGTATTTT
CASSPRTDTQYF
>TRBV30|TRBD2|TRBJ2-5|-
TGTGCCTGGAGCCCGGGGACTAGCGGGCAAGAGACCCAGTACTTC
CAWSPGTSGQETQYF